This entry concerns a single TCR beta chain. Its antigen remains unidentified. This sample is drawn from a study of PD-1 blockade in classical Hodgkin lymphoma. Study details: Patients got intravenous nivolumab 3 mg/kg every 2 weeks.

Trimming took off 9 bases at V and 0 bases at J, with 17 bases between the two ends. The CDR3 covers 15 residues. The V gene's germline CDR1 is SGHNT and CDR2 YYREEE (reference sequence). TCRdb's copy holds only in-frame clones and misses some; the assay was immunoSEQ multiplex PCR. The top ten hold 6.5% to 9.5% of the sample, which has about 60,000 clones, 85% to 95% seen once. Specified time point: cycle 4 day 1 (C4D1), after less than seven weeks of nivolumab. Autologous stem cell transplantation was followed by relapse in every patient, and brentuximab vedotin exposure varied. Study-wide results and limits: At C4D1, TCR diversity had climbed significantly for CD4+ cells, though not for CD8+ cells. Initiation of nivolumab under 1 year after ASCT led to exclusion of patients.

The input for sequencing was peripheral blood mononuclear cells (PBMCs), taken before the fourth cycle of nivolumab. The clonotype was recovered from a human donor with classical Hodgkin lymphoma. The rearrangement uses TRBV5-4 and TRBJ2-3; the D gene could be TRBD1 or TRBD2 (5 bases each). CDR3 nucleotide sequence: TGTGCCATCCTGACCCGGGACGAGAGCACAGATACGCAGTATTTT. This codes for CAILTRDESTDTQYF.